One and the same sample provided the 11 T cell receptor beta chains below, sequenced in a study of blood T cell repertoires in COVID-19. TCRdb keeps only in-frame clones here, not all; method: immunoSEQ multiplex PCR. Of about 82,000 clones in the sample, around 89% were seen once. Sequencing used PBMCs or T cells enriched from blood (not recorded which). The receptor set was obtained from a woman aged 50 to 60 with acute COVID-19.

For the CDR3, the DNA is TGCGCCAGCAGTGAGAGCGGGAGTGGTGCAGATACGCAGTATTTT. As protein: CASSESGSGADTQYF. This chain connects TRBV10-1 to TRBJ2-3; TRBD2 agrees at 8 bases. CDR3 length: 15 residues. CDR1 is WNHNN and CDR2 is SYGVQD in the germline V gene (reference sequence). V lost 2 bases, J lost 4 bases, and 5 bases stayed unmatched.

The chain carries TRBV19 and TRBJ1-1; D may be TRBD1 (5 bases). The V end was cut by 4 bases, the J end by 7 bases, with 16 bases between. The CDR3 covers 14 residues. Germline assignment: CDR1 LNHDA and CDR2 SQIVND (reference sequence). The CDR3 nucleotides read TGTGCCAGTAGTACCAACTGGGGGAGGAGTGAAGCTTTCTTT. Residues: CASSTNWGRSEAFF.

This sequence joins TRBV6-5 and TRBJ2-3, with D possibly being TRBD1 (6 bases). This CDR3 comprises 13 residues. Per the germline V gene, CDR1 is MNHEY and CDR2 is SVGAGI. Trimming stripped 5 bases from V and 2 bases from J, with 8 bases between. The CDR3 loop reads CASSQGPTDTQYF. In DNA, the CDR3 is TGTGCCAGCAGTCAGGGGCCCACAGATACGCAGTATTTT.

This chain uses TRBV6-5 with TRBJ2-2; 7 bases are a match to TRBD1. This CDR3 has 15 residues. Germline V gene lookup returns CDR1 MNHEY and CDR2 SVGAGI. J was trimmed by 4 bases and V by 5 bases; bases with no gene match: 7. The CDR3 is CASSMTGPGTGELFF. DNA of the CDR3: TGTGCCAGCAGTATGACAGGGCCGGGCACCGGGGAGCTGTTTTTT.

The V gene is TRBV7-3, the J gene TRBJ2-1; 7 nucleotides align to TRBD2. V was pared by 2 bases and J by 4 bases, with 8 bases of the junction left unmatched. Germline CDR1 is SGHTA and CDR2 is FQGTGA. The CDR3 covers 16 residues. DNA of the CDR3: TGTGCCAGCAGCTTAGTGGCGACTAGCCCTTACAATGAGCAGTTCTTC. Its protein is CASSLVATSPYNEQFF.

The V call is TRBV6-4, the J call TRBJ1-5; D unresolved. With 4 bases removed from V and 1 base from J, the gap between germline ends came to 5 bases. The CDR3 extends over 13 amino acids. From germline, CDR1 is MRHNA and CDR2 SNTAGT. This CDR3 is CASSVRSNQPQHF. In DNA form, the CDR3 reads TGTGCCAGCAGTGTGCGGAGCAATCAGCCCCAGCATTTT.

The chain recombines TRBV5-8 with TRBJ1-5, with D unresolved. The CDR3 contains 13 residues. V shed 3 bases and J shed 9 bases, with 13 bases lying between them. Germline V gene data show CDR1 as SGHTS and CDR2 as YDEGEE. The CDR3: CASSSVGGAPQHF. CDR3 DNA: TGTGCCAGCAGCTCAGTGGGAGGTGCGCCCCAGCATTTT. Looking up the rest from reference TRBV5-8 and TRBJ1-5 gives the full variable domain: EAGVTQSPTHLIKTRGQQATLRCSPISGHTSVYWYQQALGLGLQFLLWYDEGEERNRGNFPPRFSGRQFPNYSSELNVNALELEDSALYLCASSSVGGAPQHFGDGTRLSIL.

J is TRBJ1-3 and V is TRBV3-1 (or the pseudogene TRBV3-2); 7 nucleotides align to TRBD1. Germline trimming cut 4 bases from V and 2 bases from J; bases unmatched to any gene: 5. CDR1 and CDR2 from the germline V gene are LGHDT and YNNKEL (reference sequence). This CDR3 region has 15 residues. The DNA for the CDR3 is TGTGCCAGCAGCCGATTAACAGGGGCTGGAAACACCATATATTTT. It translates to CASSRLTGAGNTIYF.

This clone has just one count. V gene TRBV5-1 combines with J gene TRBJ2-1, with 11 bases fitting TRBD2. The V and J ends lost 3 bases and 7 bases, in that order; junction bases with no gene match: 6. The CDR3 length is 15 residues. From germline, CDR1 is SGHRS and CDR2 YFSETQ. In nucleotides, the CDR3 is TGCGCCAGCAGCTCCTATAGCGGGAGGGGTAATGAGCAGTTCTTC. This gives the protein CASSSYSGRGNEQFF.

The gene calls are TRBV3-1 (or the pseudogene TRBV3-2) and TRBJ1-2; D not certain. The CDR3 is 15 residues long. The ends were cut back, 0 bases at V and 1 base at J, with 9 bases in the middle. Germline loops: CDR1 LGHDT, CDR2 YNNKEL (reference sequence). The CDR3 region has the DNA TGTGCCAGCAGCCAAGATAGTAGTAATAACTATGGCTACACCTTC. Its protein is CASSQDSSNNYGYTF.

The chain links TRBV6-5 to TRBJ1-1, with D possibly being TRBD1 (5 bases). With 5 bases removed from V and 1 base from J, the gap between germline ends came to 8 bases. Germline V lookup: CDR1 MNHEY, CDR2 SVGAGI. The CDR3 length is 13 residues. The chain's CDR3 is CASSTGTNTEAFF. DNA of the CDR3: TGTGCCAGCAGTACAGGCACGAACACTGAAGCTTTCTTT.